In its sample, the clone carrying this T cell receptor (beta chain) was seen many times. Its antigen is undetermined. The data originate from a study of T cells after posttransplantation cyclophosphamide. Whole-study findings and limits: TRB overlap between skin or GI tissue T cells and blood was limited.

Libraries were prepared by immunoSEQ multiplex PCR; TCRdb keeps only in-frame clonotypes and omits some of them. The sample includes roughly 49,000 clones, none of them occurring once. Between the trimmed V and J ends, which lost 1 base and 1 base, there was a span of 16 bases. Germline V gene data show CDR1 as SGHAT and CDR2 as FQNNGV. The CDR3 sequence is 18 residues long. The sample comprised PBMCs. The receptor was isolated from a man aged 40-49 years in good health, CMV-negative, and a related stem cell transplant donor. The chain links TRBV11-2 to TRBJ2-2; D might be TRBD2 (6 bases). This CDR3 is CASSLVSLGRENTGELFF. CDR3 bases: TGTGCCAGCAGCTTAGTTTCTTTGGGGCGGGAGAACACCGGGGAGCTGTTTTTT.